The rows below give T cell receptor beta chains drawn from one sample of a study of cytomegalovirus exposure and HLA in healthy donors. The protocol was immunoSEQ multiplex PCR, while the TCRdb copy is restricted to in-frame clones and leaves out a portion. Of 110,000 or so clones listed, just under 70% are singletons. The sequenced material came from PBMCs. The source of these receptors is a woman in her 70s in good health and CMV-seropositive. The CDR3 runs from the conserved cysteine through the conserved F or W.

j_call	v_call	cdr3_aa
TRBJ2-3	TRBV5-1	CASSGGDPTDTQYF
TRBJ1-1	TRBV4-1	CASREAPGGYTEAFF
TRBJ1-2	TRBV2	CASSESGVNYGYTF
TRBJ1-3	TRBV2	CASSLQALSGNTIYF
TRBJ2-1	TRBV15	CATSSPGEQRGYNEQFF
TRBJ2-1	TRBV6-5	CASSYTGGVFF
TRBJ2-3	TRBV10-3	CAISEQGAASPQYF
TRBJ1-1	TRBV19	CASSAGLNTEAFF
TRBJ2-2	TRBV5-4	CASSFLALSNTGELFF
TRBJ2-7	TRBV6-1	CASIEGGTGAYEQYF
TRBJ2-3	TRBV20-1	CSASYTDTQYF
TRBJ2-4	TRBV4-3	CASSLGTGLAKNIQYF
TRBJ2-1	TRBV12-5	CASGGRDRVDEQFF
TRBJ1-6	TRBV2	CASTERGRNSPLHF
TRBJ1-1	TRBV7-6	CASSQGTFSTEAFF